This entry is about one T cell receptor (beta chain). Its antigen remains unknown. Assay: immunoSEQ multiplex PCR; the TCRdb copy retains only in-frame clones and omits some. The table records 150,000 to 180,000 clones, more than 70% of them present only once. The data were taken from a study of cytomegalovirus exposure and HLA in healthy donors. Study context: In a later analysis, it was reported that the approximately 120 validation repertoires had been produced on the same platform as the roughly 700 repertoires belonging to the first cohort. Study results and limitations: Rarity characterized most TCR sequences, yet some public TCRs appeared in many donors. In a later analysis, first-cohort TCR clusters were found to tend to co-occur in the 130 or so validation repertoires.

The V gene lost 6 bases and the J gene lost 5 bases, with 13 bases spanning the gap. The CDR3 is 14 amino acids. CDR1 and CDR2 from the germline V gene are SNHLY and FYNNEI. Material for sequencing was PBMCs. This sequence originates from a human donor in good health. The chain recombines TRBV2 with TRBJ2-2; perhaps TRBD2 as D (6 bases). CDR3 in amino acids: CASRASGRTGELFF. The CDR3 DNA follows: TGTGCCAGCAGGGCTTCAGGGAGGACCGGGGAGCTGTTTTTT.